This T cell receptor beta chain is drawn from a study of blood T cell repertoires in COVID-19. Study-level background: Samples came from the United States, Italy and Spain, spanning acute and convalescent COVID-19. T cells, B-cell-depleted T cells, or PBMCs supplied cDNA or gDNA.

Authors' analysis steps: Estimated nucleated cell counts came from reference gene primer amplification. Generated by immunoSEQ multiplex PCR, the TCRdb table keeps only in-frame clones and is missing some. That table furnishes V, J and clone size, whereas the DNA furnished D and trimming. The data hold some 70,000 clones, with 65% to 90% observed a single time. Germline V gives CDR1 LNHDA, CDR2 SQIVND (reference sequence). This CDR3 comprises 18 residues. With 5 bases clipped from V and 2 bases from J, the junction kept 10 bases outside the gene matches. This TCR came from a man at least 80 years old with acute or convalescent COVID-19. The rearrangement joins TRBV19 to TRBJ1-6; 9 nucleotides line up with TRBD1. The sequencing sample was made of peripheral blood. The CDR3 coding sequence is TGTGCCAGTAGTGCGGGACAGGGTAACTCTGCCTATAATTCACCCCTCCACTTT. Protein product: CASSAGQGNSAYNSPLHF.